The following is a T cell receptor (beta chain) sequence with its context. Its antigen is unidentified. Original processing methods: ImmunoSEQ yielded junction-only sequences lacking quality scores, so filtering differed. This table comes from immunoSEQ multiplex PCR, and its TCRdb copy is limited to in-frame clones, with some not included. The V and J calls and clone size were taken over from that table, and D and trimming were inferred from the DNA. The data contain roughly 300,000 clones, more than 75% of them seen just once; the ten biggest clones take up about a sixth. The data were taken from a study of shared clonotypes between healthy human individuals. Study-wide results and caveats: Researchers sampled only blood; tissue repertoires likely differ. Estimated richness was generally greater in naive than memory subsets.

Sequences were obtained from memory CD8+ T cells sorted from blood. Subset specified: CD45RO+ cells pooled with CCR7-negative TemRA cells. The TCR was taken from a man younger than 30 in good health.

CDR3 in DNA: TGTGCCAGCAGCTTGGAGGGAGGAATCTATGGCTACACCTTC. The encoded protein is CASSLEGGIYGYTF. The V and J genes are TRBV5-5 and TRBJ1-2; D gene unclear. The CDR3 loop spans 14 amino acids. The germline CDR1 and CDR2 sequences are SGHKS and YYEKEE (reference sequence). V dropped 0 bases and J dropped 4 bases, with 10 bases sitting between them.